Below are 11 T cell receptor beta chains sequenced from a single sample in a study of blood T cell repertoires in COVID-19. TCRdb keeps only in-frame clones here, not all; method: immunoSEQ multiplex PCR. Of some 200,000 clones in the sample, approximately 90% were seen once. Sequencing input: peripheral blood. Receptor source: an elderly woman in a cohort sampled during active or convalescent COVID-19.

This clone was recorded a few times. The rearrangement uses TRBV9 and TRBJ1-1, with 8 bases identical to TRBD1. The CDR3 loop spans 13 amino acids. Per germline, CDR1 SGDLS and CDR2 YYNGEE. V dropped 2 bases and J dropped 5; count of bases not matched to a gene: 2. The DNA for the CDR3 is TGTGCCAGCAGCGTGGGACAGGATACTGAAGCTTTCTTT. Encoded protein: CASSVGQDTEAFF.

The CDR3 protein is CASSRGDTDTQYF. The CDR3 nucleotides read TGTGCCAGCAGTCGGGGGGACACAGATACGCAGTATTTT. The chain links TRBV12-3 or TRBV12-4 to TRBJ2-3; 7 nucleotides match TRBD2. V was pared by 5 bases and J by 2 bases, with 1 base of the junction left unmatched. There are 13 residues in the CDR3.

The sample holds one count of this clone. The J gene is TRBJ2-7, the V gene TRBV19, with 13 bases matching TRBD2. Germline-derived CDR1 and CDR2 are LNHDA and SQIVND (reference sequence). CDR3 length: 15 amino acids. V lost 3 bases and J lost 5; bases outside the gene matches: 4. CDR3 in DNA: TGTGCCAGTAGTATTCTGGGACTAGCGGGGAACGAGCAGTACTTC. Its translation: CASSILGLAGNEQYF.

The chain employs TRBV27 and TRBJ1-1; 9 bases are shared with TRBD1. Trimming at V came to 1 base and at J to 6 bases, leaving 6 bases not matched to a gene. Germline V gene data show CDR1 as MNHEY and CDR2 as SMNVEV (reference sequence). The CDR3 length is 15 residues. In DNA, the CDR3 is TGTGCCAGCAGTTTATTCTGGACAGGGGCATCTGAAGCTTTCTTT. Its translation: CASSLFWTGASEAFF.

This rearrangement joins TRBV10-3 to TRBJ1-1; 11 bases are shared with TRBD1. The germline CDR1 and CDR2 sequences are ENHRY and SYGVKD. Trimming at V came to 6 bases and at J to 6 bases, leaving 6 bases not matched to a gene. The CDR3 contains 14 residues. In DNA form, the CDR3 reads TGTGCCATCAGAGGACAGGGGGCCACCCCTGAAGCTTTCTTT. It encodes CAIRGQGATPEAFF.

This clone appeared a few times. The CDR3 protein is CASSFIENTEAFF. CDR3 sequence (DNA): TGTGCCAGCAGCTTCATAGAGAACACTGAAGCTTTCTTT. This rearrangement joins TRBV7-9 to TRBJ1-1; no definite D call. V was trimmed by 3 bases and J by 1 base, leaving 6 bases between them. The CDR3 is 13 amino acids. Germline V lookup: CDR1 SEHNR, CDR2 FQNEAQ (reference sequence).

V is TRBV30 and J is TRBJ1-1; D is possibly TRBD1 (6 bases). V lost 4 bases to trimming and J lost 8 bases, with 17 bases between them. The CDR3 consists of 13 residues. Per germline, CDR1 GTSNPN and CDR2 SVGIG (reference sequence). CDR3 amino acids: CAWIRDRSKEAFF. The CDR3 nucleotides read TGTGCCTGGATTCGAGACAGGTCGAAGGAAGCTTTCTTT.

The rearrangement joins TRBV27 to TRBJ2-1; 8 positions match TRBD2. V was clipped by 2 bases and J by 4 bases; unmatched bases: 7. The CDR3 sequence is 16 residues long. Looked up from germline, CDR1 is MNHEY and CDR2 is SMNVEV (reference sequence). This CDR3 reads CASSLNGGGLYNEQFF. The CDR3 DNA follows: TGTGCCAGCAGTTTAAATGGCGGGGGGCTATACAATGAGCAGTTCTTC.

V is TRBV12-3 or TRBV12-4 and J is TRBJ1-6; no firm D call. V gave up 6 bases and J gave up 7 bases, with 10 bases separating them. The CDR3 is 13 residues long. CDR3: CASSPQRNSPLHF. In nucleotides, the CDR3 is TGTGCCAGCAGCCCGCAGCGCAATTCACCCCTCCACTTT.

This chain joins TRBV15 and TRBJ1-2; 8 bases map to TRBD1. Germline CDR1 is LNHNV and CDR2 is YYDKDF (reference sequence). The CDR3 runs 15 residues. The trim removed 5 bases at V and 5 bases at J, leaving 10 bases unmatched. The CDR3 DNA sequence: TGTGCCACCAGCGAGGACAACAGGGGGGGGTATGGCTACACCTTC. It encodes CATSEDNRGGYGYTF.

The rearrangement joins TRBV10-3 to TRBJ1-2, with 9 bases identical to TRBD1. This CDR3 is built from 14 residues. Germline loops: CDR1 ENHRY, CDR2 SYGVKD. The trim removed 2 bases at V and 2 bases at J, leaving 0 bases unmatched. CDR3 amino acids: CAISEDRGNYGYTF. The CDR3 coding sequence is TGTGCCATCAGTGAGGACAGGGGGAACTATGGCTACACCTTC.